This TCR beta chain was sequenced during a study of blood T cell repertoires in COVID-19 (dated by TCRdb to the early 2020s). Broadly, across the study: Samples from collaborators originated in the United States, Italy and Spain and spanned both the acute and convalescent phases of COVID-19. A de-identified subject ID, COVID-19 status, age in years and sex were almost always included in the sample metadata. The repertoires were released in a freely available public database meant as a resource for research on the immune response to SARS-CoV-2. Deeply sampled blood TCRbeta repertoires from subjects exposed to, actively infected with, or recovered from COVID-19 were included in the dataset. The samples were drawn from the first 160 participants of the ongoing ImmuneRACE study and from about 1,200 subjects provided by 6 global collaborators. HLA class I and class II types, where available, came from metadata supplied by the sample provider rather than from assay-based typing. The material from the prospective study consisted of cDNA or gDNA derived from T cells, B-cell-depleted T cells, or PBMCs. On the study overall, not on this receptor specifically: How much clinical and demographic metadata was included differed by source and by participant, and the metadata was provided uncurated.

The immunoSEQ Assay, a bias-controlled multiplex PCR, was used to amplify TCRbeta CDR3 regions from genomic DNA. The source study handled its data this way. The number of nucleated cells in each sample was estimated by amplification of reference gene primers within the assay. To quantify the absolute abundance of each unique TCRbeta CDR3 rearrangement, sequence reads were collapsed and filtered. For each sample, productive Simpson clonality was calculated by taking the square root of Simpson's diversity index across productive rearrangements. TCRdb re-hosts the immuneACCESS table, in-frame sequences only. Its copies lack some clones; in the studies checked, an unresolved V gene accounts for under half of them, and the cause for the rest is not known. D and trimming were read from the DNA, whereas the V and J calls and clone size are those reported in that table. This sample holds 150,000 to 200,000 clones; 65% to 80% were observed only once. Clones ranked in the top ten supply around 17% of the sample.

Enrolling through a virtual design, the prospective study's participants ranged in age from roughly 18 to 95 years and lived across 24 United States geographic areas. To assign participants to cohorts, the prospective study relied on clinical history that participants themselves reported in a screening survey and a study questionnaire. In the prospective study, whole blood, serum and a nasopharyngeal or oropharyngeal swab were collected from each participant by mobile phlebotomists. Additional blood draws and questionnaires over an approximately two-month period could optionally be provided by prospective study participants. Before DNA extraction, blood samples from the prospective study were shipped at room temperature or frozen. The CDR3 covers 14 residues, taking in both the cysteine and the phenylalanine. Just CDR3 DNA is preserved here, 42 bases in frame from base 1. The germline V gene provides CDR1 SGHTA and CDR2 FQGNSA. V trim: 5 bases; J trim: 1 base; unmatched bases: 4.

This clone was seen only once. Its antigen remains unidentified. Within one base of it there is no much larger clone, and no base qualities were kept. The receptor comes from a woman aged 45-59 years with acute COVID-19. Source material: PBMCs or T cells enriched from blood (not recorded which). The rearrangement joined TRBV7-2 to TRBJ1-1, with 7 junctional bases fitting TRBD1. The nucleotide sequence is TGTGCCAGCAGCCTAAACAGGGGGAACACTGAAGCTTTCTTT. It translates as CASSLNRGNTEAFF.